These 2 T cell receptor beta chains originate from one sample sequenced in a study of Tregs in tolerant kidney transplant recipients. The method was immunoSEQ multiplex PCR; TCRdb's version includes in-frame clones alone and lacks a portion of them. The table has approximately 60,000 clones, under 98% seen once. The material was Tregs from blood, obtained before the transplant. These receptors were collected from a human donor who received a combined kidney and bone marrow transplant.

Concerning this clone: This sample includes further DNA sequences coding for the same CDR3. This chain joins TRBV4-1 and TRBJ1-2; 8 positions agree with TRBD1. CDR1 MGHRA and CDR2 YSYEKL come from the germline V gene. The CDR3 is 14 residues long. J gave up 5 bases and V 0 bases, and 2 bases lay outside the gene matches. DNA of the CDR3: TGCGCCAGCAGCCAAGACAGGGGGCGTTATGGCTACACCTTC. This gives the protein CASSQDRGRYGYTF.

For the CDR3, the DNA is TGTGCCAGCAGCCACGGGGAAAGACAGTACTTC. This codes for CASSHGERQYF. The chain employs TRBV7-8 and TRBJ2-7; D perhaps matches TRBD2 (5 bases). The V and J ends lost 5 bases and 10 bases respectively, with 12 bases between them. This CDR3 contains 11 residues. Germline V gene sequence: CDR1 SGHVS, CDR2 FQNEAQ.